This T cell receptor (beta chain) was retrieved from a study of control samples from healthy donors and cancer patients. With 6 bases removed from V and 0 bases from J, the gap between germline ends came to 14 bases. In germline, CDR1 is LNHDA, CDR2 SQIVND (reference sequence). The CDR3 has 15 residues. The data were produced by immunoSEQ multiplex PCR, yet TCRdb's version contains in-frame clones alone and is incomplete. This table holds roughly 200,000 clones, roughly nine tenths found once. The source material was blood. The sequence came from a man aged 25 to 45 in good health. This chain uses TRBV19 with TRBJ1-1, with D possibly TRBD1 on 5 matching bases. CDR3: CASRTTDLMNTEAFF. The CDR3 DNA sequence: TGTGCCAGTAGGACGACAGACCTCATGAACACTGAAGCTTTCTTT.